This entry lists 9 T cell receptor beta chains sequenced from one sample in a study of blood T cell repertoires in COVID-19. The protocol was immunoSEQ multiplex PCR, while the TCRdb copy is restricted to in-frame clones and leaves out a portion. Of about 250,000 clones in the sample, about 88% were seen once. Sample: peripheral blood. These receptors all come from a woman aged 35 to 49 who had recovered from COVID-19.

J is TRBJ2-1 and V is TRBV7-9, with no clear D. The CDR3 spans 12 residues. The V end was cut by 6 bases, the J end by 7 bases, with 10 bases between. The germline V gene has CDR1 SEHNR and CDR2 FQNEAQ (reference sequence). Written as DNA, the CDR3 is TGTGCCAGCAGGGCCGCGGCGAATGAGCAGTTCTTC. Translated: CASRAAANEQFF.

This clone was counted a single time. The V and J genes are TRBV27 and TRBJ2-7; TRBD1 matches 7 bases. CDR3 length: 14 residues. V lost 6 bases to trimming and J lost 5 bases; unmatched junction nucleotides: 10. Germline V gene data show CDR1 as MNHEY and CDR2 as SMNVEV (reference sequence). DNA for the CDR3: TGTGCCAGCAGCAGACAGGGTACGGGGAACGAGCAGTACTTC. Translated, it gives CASSRQGTGNEQYF.

The chain recombines TRBV2 with TRBJ2-3, with TRBD2 matching over 14 bases. Germline CDR1 is SNHLY and CDR2 is FYNNEI. CDR3 length equals 15 residues. V shed 9 bases, J shed 6 bases, and the junction held 8 bases outside the gene matches. CDR3 in DNA: TGTGCCAGTGGGGGACTAGCGGGAGCGTATGATACGCAGTATTTT. It codes for CASGGLAGAYDTQYF.

V is TRBV7-2 and J is TRBJ2-7; D perhaps matches TRBD2 (5 bases). CDR1 and CDR2 from the germline V gene are SGHTA and FQGNSA. The V end lost 5 bases, the J end lost 0 bases, and 14 bases lay between the germline ends. The CDR3 runs to 15 residues. The CDR3 region is CASSREAGASYEQYF. The CDR3 coding sequence is TGTGCCAGCAGCCGCGAGGCGGGTGCCTCCTACGAGCAGTACTTC.

The chain has TRBV5-4 and TRBJ1-2; D may be TRBD1 (6 bases). V was clipped by 4 bases and J by 1 base, with 8 bases between them. The CDR3 has 13 amino acids. Per the germline V gene, CDR1 is SGHNT and CDR2 is YYREEE (reference sequence). The CDR3 sequence is CASSPGHNYGYTF. In nucleotides, the CDR3 is TGTGCCAGCAGCCCGGGACATAACTATGGCTACACCTTC.

The V and J genes are TRBV5-1 and TRBJ2-5, with 7 bases fitting TRBD2. Trimming removed 0 bases from V and 9 bases from J; junction bases left unmatched: 5. The CDR3 covers 13 residues. CDR1 is SGHRS, CDR2 YFSETQ, per germline. DNA for the CDR3: TGCGCCAGCAGCTTGGTGGGGGAGGGGTCCCAGTACTTC. Translated: CASSLVGEGSQYF.

This chain links TRBV11-3 with TRBJ2-3, with 7 bases that match TRBD2. J was trimmed by 4 bases and V by 5 bases; bases with no gene match: 12. This CDR3 has 16 residues. CDR1 SGHNT and CDR2 YENEEA come from the germline V gene. CDR3 in DNA: TGTGCCAGCAGCGTGTTTAGCGGGCATATGCCAGATACGCAGTATTTT. Its translation: CASSVFSGHMPDTQYF.

The chain recombines TRBV7-3 with TRBJ2-2; no clear D gene. V was pared by 1 base and J by 9 bases, with 9 bases between. The CDR3 is made up of 13 amino acids. Germline assignment: CDR1 SGHTA and CDR2 FQGTGA. CDR3 coding DNA: TGTGCCAGCAGCTTAAAGCCCCTGTGGGAGCTGTTTTTT. This encodes CASSLKPLWELFF. Supplemented by reference TRBV7-3 and TRBJ2-2, the full variable domain reads GAGVSQTPSNKVTEKGKYVELRCDPISGHTALYWYRQSLGQGPEFLIYFQGTGAADDSGLPNDRFFAVRPEGSVSTLKIQRTERGDSAVYLCASSLKPLWELFFGEGSRLTVL.

This chain joins TRBV28 and TRBJ1-6; D may be TRBD1 (6 bases). The V and J ends lost 6 bases and 9 bases respectively, with 12 bases between them. The CDR3 is 13 residues long. Germline values: CDR1 MDHEN, CDR2 SYDVKM. This CDR3 is CASRTPGVSPLHF. In DNA form, the CDR3 reads TGTGCCAGCAGAACCCCAGGGGTTTCACCCCTCCACTTT.